The entry below gives a single T cell receptor beta chain sequence along with its context. Its antigen remains unknown. The junction departs from germline at one end; a sequencing error may be responsible. The CDR3 runs to 16 residues. The V gene's germline CDR1 is SGHDT and CDR2 YYEEEE. This record comes from a study of tumor-infiltrating lymphocytes in primary liver carcinoma. For each extraction, RNA and DNA were obtained together from 20-30 mg of unsorted bulk tissue. Study results and caveats: Tumor samples exhibited a significantly greater top-250-clone fraction than blood samples (p = 0.039).

The authors made TCR beta cDNA from roughly 480 ng total RNA with a constant-region primer. ARM-PCR was slightly modified, and three nested multiplex PCR rounds with it gave rise to the TCR beta libraries. The first two PCR rounds, approximately 11 cycles each, used TRBV1-TRBV30 forward primers and a C-beta reverse primer. TCRdb re-analysed the multiplex PCR reads in MiXCR, keeping a single row per CDR3 protein. The table lists 85,000 to 100,000 distinct CDR3 sequences, about 73% of them singletons. Sequenced material: tumor-adjacent normal liver tissue. This receptor was obtained from a man aged 35-49 years with primary liver carcinoma and hepatitis B virus infection. This chain uses TRBV5-6 with TRBJ2-7; D possibly corresponds to TRBD2 (5 bases). The CDR3 coding sequence is TGTGCCAGCAGCTTGGGACTAACGGGATTCCAGGACGAACAGTACTTC. Residues: CASSLGLTGFQDEQYF.